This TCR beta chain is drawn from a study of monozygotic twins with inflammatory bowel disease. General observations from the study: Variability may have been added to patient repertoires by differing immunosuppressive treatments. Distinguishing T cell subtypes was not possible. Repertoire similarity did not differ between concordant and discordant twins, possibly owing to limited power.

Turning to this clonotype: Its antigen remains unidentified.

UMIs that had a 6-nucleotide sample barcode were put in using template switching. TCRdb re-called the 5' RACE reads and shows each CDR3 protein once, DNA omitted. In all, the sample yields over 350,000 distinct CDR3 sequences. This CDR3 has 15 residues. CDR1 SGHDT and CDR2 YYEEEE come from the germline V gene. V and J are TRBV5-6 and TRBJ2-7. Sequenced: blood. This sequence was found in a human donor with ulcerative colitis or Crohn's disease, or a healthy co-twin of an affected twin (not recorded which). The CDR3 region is CASSPPPQVSYEQYF. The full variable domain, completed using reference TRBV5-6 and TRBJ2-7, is DAGVTQSPTHLIKTRGQQVTLRCSPKSGHDTVSWYQQALGQGPQFIFQYYEEEERQRGNFPDRFSGHQFPNYSSELNVNALLLGDSALYLCASSPPPQVSYEQYFGPGTRLTVT.